These T cell receptor beta chains were read from a single sample in a study of patients and donors after allogeneic stem cell transplantation. From the RT-PCR reads, TCRdb called clonotypes with MiXCR, one entry per CDR3 protein. The profile shows over 200,000 distinct CDR3 sequences, about 38% of them singletons. The sample taken for sequencing was blood, either unsorted or a sorted T cell fraction (not recorded which). The receptors were sampled from a human donor who was either an allogeneic HSCT recipient or a stem cell or donor lymphocyte infusion donor (not recorded which). It is not recorded whose cells these are; they may come from a transplant donor. Each CDR3 is given with its conserved first and last residue. Each record gives: V gene, clone size, D gene, J gene, CDR3 protein, CDR3 DNA. D genes are given only for firm matches. Some rows mark clone size as missing; the rest say once, few, many or name a class of expanded clone.

V gene: TRBV28
clone size: few
D gene: TRBD1
J gene: TRBJ1-5
CDR3 protein: CASSSYRGENQPQHF
CDR3 DNA: TGTGCCAGCAGTTCGTACAGGGGTGAAAATCAGCCCCAGCATTTT

V gene: TRBV9
clone size: NA
D gene: NA
J gene: TRBJ1-1
CDR3 protein: CASSVATGGGNTEAFF
CDR3 DNA: TGTGCCAGCAGCGTAGCTACGGGGGGAGGGAACACTGAAGCTTTCTTT

V gene: TRBV3-1
clone size: NA
D gene: TRBD1
J gene: TRBJ1-3
CDR3 protein: CASSQDDRGGGNTIYF
CDR3 DNA: TGTGCCAGCAGCCAAGACGACAGGGGAGGAGGAAACACCATATATTTT

V gene: TRBV4-1
clone size: few
D gene: NA
J gene: TRBJ1-4
CDR3 protein: CASSQEGKPNEKLFF
CDR3 DNA: TGCGCCAGCAGCCAAGAAGGGAAGCCTAATGAAAAACTGTTTTTT

V gene: TRBV7-2
clone size: few
D gene: TRBD1
J gene: TRBJ1-3
CDR3 protein: CASSLASTGAWGNTIYF
CDR3 DNA: TGTGCCAGCAGCTTAGCTTCGACAGGGGCCTGGGGAAACACCATATATTTT

V gene: TRBV5-1
clone size: NA
D gene: NA
J gene: TRBJ2-3
CDR3 protein: CASSQIAGTDTQYF
CDR3 DNA: TGCGCCAGCAGCCAGATCGCAGGGACAGATACGCAGTATTTT

V gene: TRBV12-3/TRBV12-4
clone size: NA
D gene: NA
J gene: TRBJ2-1
CDR3 protein: CASSSARQSMQYNEQFF
CDR3 DNA: TGTGCCAGCAGTTCAGCCCGCCAGAGCATGCAGTACAATGAGCAGTTCTTC

V gene: TRBV29-1
clone size: few
D gene: NA
J gene: TRBJ2-7
CDR3 protein: CSVELLYEQYF
CDR3 DNA: TGCAGCGTTGAATTACTCTACGAGCAGTACTTC

V gene: TRBV24-1
clone size: few
D gene: NA
J gene: TRBJ2-7
CDR3 protein: CATSDPSGDNYEQYF
CDR3 DNA: TGTGCCACCAGTGACCCCTCTGGCGATAACTACGAGCAGTACTTC

V gene: TRBV18
clone size: few
D gene: NA
J gene: TRBJ1-1
CDR3 protein: CASSPAQSPTEAFF
CDR3 DNA: TGTGCCAGCTCACCGGCACAGTCCCCCACTGAAGCTTTCTTT

V gene: TRBV20-1
clone size: NA
D gene: NA
J gene: TRBJ1-1
CDR3 protein: CSATKGSLNTEAFF
CDR3 DNA: TGCAGTGCTACTAAGGGCAGCCTGAACACTGAAGCTTTCTTT

V gene: TRBV12-3/TRBV12-4
clone size: NA
D gene: NA
J gene: TRBJ2-7
CDR3 protein: CASKDASSYEQYF
CDR3 DNA: TGTGCCAGCAAGGACGCGTCATCCTACGAGCAGTACTTC

V gene: TRBV5-1
clone size: NA
D gene: TRBD1
J gene: TRBJ1-6
CDR3 protein: CASSLGTGVAYNSPLHF
CDR3 DNA: TGCGCCAGCAGCTTGGGGACAGGGGTAGCCTATAATTCACCCCTCCACTTT

V gene: TRBV4-1
clone size: NA
D gene: NA
J gene: TRBJ1-1
CDR3 protein: CASSQSVELNTEAFF
CDR3 DNA: TGCGCCAGCAGCCAATCTGTCGAGTTGAACACTGAAGCTTTCTTT

V gene: TRBV2
clone size: NA
D gene: NA
J gene: TRBJ1-1
CDR3 protein: CASSHKNTEAFF
CDR3 DNA: TGTGCCAGCAGTCACAAGAACACTGAAGCTTTCTTT

V gene: TRBV20-1
clone size: few
D gene: NA
J gene: TRBJ1-3
CDR3 protein: CSGTGLGNTIYF
CDR3 DNA: TGCAGTGGTACAGGGCTCGGAAACACCATATATTTT

V gene: TRBV18
clone size: few
D gene: NA
J gene: TRBJ2-7
CDR3 protein: CASSPAVGSDEQYF
CDR3 DNA: TGTGCCAGCTCACCAGCTGTGGGTAGTGACGAGCAGTACTTC

V gene: TRBV28
clone size: NA
D gene: TRBD1
J gene: TRBJ1-2
CDR3 protein: CASRLTGKGNGYTF
CDR3 DNA: TGTGCCAGCAGGTTGACAGGGAAGGGCAATGGCTACACCTTC

V gene: TRBV27
clone size: NA
D gene: NA
J gene: TRBJ1-1
CDR3 protein: CASSYRGFREAFF
CDR3 DNA: TGTGCCAGCAGTTACAGAGGGTTCAGAGAAGCTTTCTTT

V gene: TRBV10-3
clone size: few
D gene: NA
J gene: TRBJ1-5
CDR3 protein: CAISDEGLQPQHF
CDR3 DNA: TGTGCCATCAGTGATGAGGGGCTTCAGCCCCAGCATTTT

V gene: TRBV7-9
clone size: NA
D gene: NA
J gene: TRBJ2-6
CDR3 protein: CASSLVGDIGANVLTF
CDR3 DNA: TGTGCCAGCAGCTTAGTGGGGGACATTGGGGCCAACGTCCTGACTTTC

V gene: TRBV28
clone size: few
D gene: TRBD1
J gene: TRBJ1-5
CDR3 protein: CASSLSGGQGSNQPQHF
CDR3 DNA: TGTGCCAGCAGTTTATCGGGTGGACAGGGATCGAATCAGCCCCAGCATTTT

V gene: TRBV7-9
clone size: once
D gene: NA
J gene: TRBJ2-5
CDR3 protein: CASSLGFGRQETQYF
CDR3 DNA: TGTGCCAGCAGCTTAGGTTTCGGGAGACAAGAGACCCAGTACTTC

V gene: TRBV5-1
clone size: NA
D gene: NA
J gene: TRBJ1-6
CDR3 protein: CASSDDQTLHF
CDR3 DNA: TGCGCCAGCAGCGACGACCAAACCCTCCACTTT

V gene: TRBV9
clone size: few
D gene: TRBD1
J gene: TRBJ1-1
CDR3 protein: CASTGQIDSIAEAFF
CDR3 DNA: TGTGCCAGCACGGGACAGATTGATAGTATTGCTGAAGCTTTCTTT

V gene: TRBV5-5
clone size: NA
D gene: NA
J gene: TRBJ1-3
CDR3 protein: CASSLGLQRGNTIYF
CDR3 DNA: TGTGCCAGCAGCTTGGGGCTGCAGCGTGGAAACACCATATATTTT

V gene: TRBV12-3/TRBV12-4
clone size: NA
D gene: NA
J gene: TRBJ1-2
CDR3 protein: CASRGYYGYTF
CDR3 DNA: TGTGCCAGCAGAGGTTATTATGGCTACACCTTC

V gene: TRBV24-1
clone size: few
D gene: NA
J gene: TRBJ1-1
CDR3 protein: CATSGQGGTEAFF
CDR3 DNA: TGTGCCACCAGTGGGCAGGGTGGAACTGAAGCTTTCTTT

V gene: TRBV5-1
clone size: few
D gene: NA
J gene: TRBJ2-1
CDR3 protein: CASSLNGGSYNEQFF
CDR3 DNA: TGCGCCAGCAGCTTGAACGGGGGCTCCTACAATGAGCAGTTCTTC

V gene: TRBV5-6
clone size: NA
D gene: TRBD1
J gene: TRBJ1-6
CDR3 protein: CASSLRGGTYNSPLHF
CDR3 DNA: TGTGCCAGCAGCTTGCGAGGGGGCACCTATAATTCACCCCTCCACTTT

V gene: TRBV15
clone size: NA
D gene: TRBD1
J gene: TRBJ1-6
CDR3 protein: CATSRPYGQGTSPLHF
CDR3 DNA: TGTGCCACCAGCAGGCCCTATGGACAGGGAACTTCACCCCTCCACTTT

V gene: TRBV7-9
clone size: NA
D gene: TRBD2
J gene: TRBJ2-5
CDR3 protein: CASSPRAGGQETQYF
CDR3 DNA: TGTGCCAGCAGCCCCCGCGCGGGGGGCCAAGAGACCCAGTACTTC

V gene: TRBV12-5
clone size: NA
D gene: TRBD1
J gene: TRBJ1-5
CDR3 protein: CASATGQGPNQPQHF
CDR3 DNA: TGTGCTAGTGCCACGGGACAGGGGCCTAATCAGCCCCAGCATTTT

V gene: TRBV29-1
clone size: NA
D gene: NA
J gene: TRBJ1-1
CDR3 protein: CSVLSSVNTEAFF
CDR3 DNA: TGCAGCGTTCTCAGCTCGGTGAACACTGAAGCTTTCTTT

V gene: TRBV21-1
clone size: few
D gene: NA
J gene: TRBJ1-4
CDR3 protein: CASSKGRRTGRKFTEKLFF
CDR3 DNA: TGTGCCAGCAGCAAGGGGAGGAGGACAGGGCGAAAGTTTACTGAAAAACTGTTTTTT

V gene: TRBV5-1
clone size: NA
D gene: NA
J gene: TRBJ2-3
CDR3 protein: CASSSGPTDTQYF
CDR3 DNA: TGCGCCAGCAGCTCCGGGCCCACAGATACGCAGTATTTT

V gene: TRBV7-9
clone size: few
D gene: TRBD1
J gene: TRBJ1-1
CDR3 protein: CASSKPGGASYGAFF
CDR3 DNA: TGTGCCAGCAGTAAACCAGGGGGCGCGTCCTATGGAGCTTTCTTT

V gene: TRBV5-1
clone size: NA
D gene: NA
J gene: TRBJ2-3
CDR3 protein: CASSLVGNADTQYF
CDR3 DNA: TGCGCCAGCAGCTTGGTGGGGAACGCGGATACGCAGTATTTT

V gene: TRBV7-9
clone size: few
D gene: NA
J gene: TRBJ1-2
CDR3 protein: CASSLASVNYGYTF
CDR3 DNA: TGTGCCAGCAGCTTAGCCAGCGTAAACTATGGCTACACCTTC

V gene: TRBV18
clone size: NA
D gene: NA
J gene: TRBJ1-4
CDR3 protein: CASSPDLDEKLFF
CDR3 DNA: TGTGCCAGCTCACCTGATCTCGATGAAAAACTGTTTTTT

V gene: TRBV6-2/TRBV6-3
clone size: NA
D gene: NA
J gene: TRBJ2-1
CDR3 protein: CASSYSTETGRDEQFF
CDR3 DNA: TGTGCCAGCAGTTACTCGACGGAGACGGGGCGCGATGAGCAGTTCTTC

V gene: TRBV5-1
clone size: few
D gene: NA
J gene: TRBJ2-7
CDR3 protein: CASSSPGDYEQYF
CDR3 DNA: TGCGCCAGCAGCTCCCCGGGGGACTACGAGCAGTACTTC

V gene: TRBV29-1
clone size: many
D gene: NA
J gene: TRBJ1-1
CDR3 protein: CSVDAQPNTEAFF
CDR3 DNA: TGCAGCGTTGATGCACAGCCGAACACTGAAGCTTTCTTT

V gene: TRBV14
clone size: NA
D gene: NA
J gene: TRBJ1-2
CDR3 protein: CASSQGRGDGYTF
CDR3 DNA: TGTGCCAGCAGCCAAGGACGGGGAGATGGCTACACCTTC

V gene: TRBV24-1
clone size: NA
D gene: NA
J gene: TRBJ2-1
CDR3 protein: CATSDPVGSYNEQFF
CDR3 DNA: TGTGCCACCAGTGACCCCGTTGGCAGCTACAATGAGCAGTTCTTC

V gene: TRBV12-3/TRBV12-4
clone size: NA
D gene: NA
J gene: TRBJ1-6
CDR3 protein: CASSLQTLPNNSPLHF
CDR3 DNA: TGTGCCAGCAGTTTACAAACCTTGCCGAATAATTCACCCCTCCACTTT

V gene: TRBV3-1
clone size: NA
D gene: TRBD1
J gene: TRBJ1-5
CDR3 protein: CASSQGVGTAYSNQPQHF
CDR3 DNA: TGTGCCAGCAGCCAAGGGGTGGGGACAGCTTATAGCAATCAGCCCCAGCATTTT